This entry lists 6 T cell receptor beta chains sequenced from one sample in a study of T cells after yellow fever vaccination. Using its own MiXCR run on the 5' RACE reads, TCRdb lists one record per CDR3 protein. This table holds about 170,000 distinct CDR3 sequences, 11% found once. Material: CD8+ T cells sorted from PBMCs, obtained 15 days after the yellow fever booster vaccination. The receptors were gathered from a young man who received the YFV17D yellow fever vaccine.

This clonotype was counted many times. This rearrangement joins TRBV7-9 to TRBJ2-2; 8 positions agree with TRBD1. The J segment lost 3 bases and the V segment lost 2 bases, leaving 14 bases of the junction unmatched. This CDR3 is built from 19 residues. Germline V gives CDR1 SEHNR, CDR2 FQNEAQ (reference sequence). The CDR3 spells CASSLKLGQGVFYTGELFF. CDR3 bases: TGTGCCAGCAGCTTAAAACTCGGACAGGGTGTCTTCTACACCGGGGAGCTGTTTTTT. Full variable domain (outside the CDR3, taken from reference TRBV7-9 and TRBJ2-2): DTGVSQNPRHKITKRGQNVTFRCDPISEHNRLYWYRQTLGQGPEFLTYFQNEAQLEKSRLLSDRFSAERPKGSFSTLEIQRTEQGDSAMYLCASSLKLGQGVFYTGELFFGEGSRLTVL.

This clonotype was found once. The rearrangement joins TRBV7-6 to TRBJ1-1; no clear D gene. Trimming shortened V by 2 bases and J by 4 bases, and 11 bases separated the two germline ends. CDR3 length equals 14 residues. Germline assignment: CDR1 SGHVS and CDR2 FNYEAQ. The CDR3, as DNA: TGTGCCAGCAGCTTATACCCTGACCCCACTGAAGCTTTCTTT. Translated: CASSLYPDPTEAFF.

This clonotype turned up a few times. The CDR3 sequence: CSASASWGEQFF. The CDR3 bases are TGCAGTGCTAGTGCGAGCTGGGGTGAGCAGTTCTTC. The rearrangement joins TRBV20-1 to TRBJ2-1; D uncertain. Trimming cost V 3 bases and J 9 bases, with 12 bases left between them. The germline V gene has CDR1 DFQATT and CDR2 SNEGSKA (reference sequence). CDR3 length: 12 residues.

This clonotype appeared many times. J is TRBJ2-3 and V is TRBV20-1, with 8 nucleotides matching TRBD1. The ends lost 5 bases at V and 2 bases at J; junction bases unmatched: 9. Germline V CDR1 and CDR2: DFQATT, SNEGSKA (reference sequence). The CDR3 is 15 amino acids. In DNA, the CDR3 is TGCAGTGCTGGTGACAGGGGTCAACTCACAGATACGCAGTATTTT. Amino acids: CSAGDRGQLTDTQYF.

This clonotype has more than one count but fewer than ten. This chain uses TRBV29-1 with TRBJ2-6, with TRBD1 matching 7 bases. CDR1 SQVTM and CDR2 ANQGSEA come from the germline V gene. CDR3 length: 16 residues. The ends lost 5 bases at V and 0 bases at J; junction bases unmatched: 7. In nucleotides, the CDR3 is TGCAGCGTTCGGACAGGCGCCTCCTCTGGGGCCAACGTCCTGACTTTC. This encodes CSVRTGASSGANVLTF.

DNA of the CDR3: TGTGCCAGCAGCTTTTTTGCCGAGAACACTGAAGCTTTCTTT. This encodes CASSFFAENTEAFF. This chain uses TRBV5-5 with TRBJ1-1; D is unresolved. The CDR3 covers 14 residues. Germline V gene lookup returns CDR1 SGHKS and CDR2 YYEKEE (reference sequence). V was trimmed by 2 bases and J by 1 base, leaving 9 bases between them.